This entry features one TCR beta chain sequence. The antigen is unknown. This record belongs to a study of T cells after posttransplantation cyclophosphamide. Study outcomes and limitations: Later post-transplant blood repertoires were often dominated by donor CD8+ memory clones. Recipient CMV seropositivity and CMV reactivation strongly tracked TRB clonality. TRB overlap between skin or GI tissue T cells and blood was limited.

Treatment was busulfan-fludarabine conditioning, a marrow graft, and cyclophosphamide on days +3 and +4. Assay: immunoSEQ multiplex PCR; the TCRdb copy retains only in-frame clones and omits some. The profile covers tens of thousands of clones, with around 91% appearing a single time and about 2.5% taken by the ten largest. The source is a male patient aged 60-70 years who received an allogeneic stem cell transplant from a related donor and was CMV-positive. Some T cells may originate from the graft donor. The input for sequencing was PBMCs, taken roughly 59 days after allogeneic stem cell transplant with posttransplant cyclophosphamide.

The CDR3 nucleotides read TGTGCCAGCAGCTTACGCGGGGGGGTAGTCTACGAGCAGTACTTC. The encoded protein is CASSLRGGVVYEQYF. V and J are TRBV7-6 and TRBJ2-7, with TRBD2 matching over 9 bases. The CDR3 is 15 residues long. Germline values: CDR1 SGHVS, CDR2 FNYEAQ. V shed 2 bases and J 3 bases; nucleotides not matched to a gene: 5.